Listed below are T cell receptor beta chains from one sample, sequenced in a study of beta chain features in type 1 diabetes. Repertoires were generated with immunoSEQ multiplex PCR, while TCRdb's copy carries only in-frame clones and drops some. The sample lists 350,000 to 450,000 clones, more than 12% occurring once. The sequencing sample was made of naive CD4+ T cells from blood. All receptors derive from a young woman in good health. CDR3s include the opening cysteine and the closing phenylalanine or tryptophan. The D gene is left open where the match is weak. Clone sizes are given selectively: once, few, many, or a class where the clone is expanded.

>.|TRBV28|.|TRBJ2-1
TGTGCCAGCAGTTCTCTCACAGTGAACAATGAGCAGTTCTTC
CASSSLTVNNEQFF
>few|TRBV13|.|TRBJ2-3
TGTGCCAGCAGCTTCCTGACAGCGATCACAGATACGCAGTATTTT
CASSFLTAITDTQYF
>.|TRBV18|.|TRBJ2-6
TGTGCCAGCTCACTACAGGGTACCGGGGCCAACGTCCTGACTTTC
CASSLQGTGANVLTF
>few|TRBV29-1|.|TRBJ2-3
TGCAGCGCCTACAGGGGCACAGATACGCAGTATTTT
CSAYRGTDTQYF
>few|TRBV5-1|.|TRBJ1-2
TGCGCCAGCAGCTTCGGACAGCCACCTAACTATGGCTACACCTTC
CASSFGQPPNYGYTF
>.|TRBV9|.|TRBJ2-1
TGTGCCAGCAGCGTAGCTGGGGCGGGATCCTACAATGAGCAGTTCTTC
CASSVAGAGSYNEQFF
>.|TRBV2|.|TRBJ2-3
TGTGCCAGCCTCCCACTTGGGCGCACAGATACGCAGTATTTT
CASLPLGRTDTQYF
>.|TRBV11-2|TRBD1|TRBJ2-7
TGTGCCAGCAGCTTAGCCCCAGGGGGAACCTACGAGCAGTACTTC
CASSLAPGGTYEQYF
>.|TRBV29-1|.|TRBJ1-2
TGCAGCGTTGTTTACGGGAACTATGGCTACACCTTC
CSVVYGNYGYTF
>.|TRBV27|TRBD2|TRBJ2-3
TGTGCCAGCCGTCTGCGGGAGGGAGTGACGCAGTATTTT
CASRLREGVTQYF
>few|TRBV25-1|TRBD1|TRBJ2-1
TGTGCCAGCACCCTGGGACAGGGATGGAATGAGCAGTTCTTC
CASTLGQGWNEQFF
>.|TRBV2|.|TRBJ1-1
TGTGCCAGCAGTGGGGGCAGGAACACTGAAGCTTTCTTT
CASSGGRNTEAFF
>few|TRBV9|TRBD2|TRBJ2-1
TGTGCCAGCAGCTTAGAAGGGACTAGCGGGAGGATCCTCTACAATGAGCAGTTCTTC
CASSLEGTSGRILYNEQFF
>few|TRBV7-9|TRBD2|TRBJ2-7
TGTGCCAGCACCTACCGGCCGGGACTAGCGGGATTCACCTACGAGCAGTACTTC
CASTYRPGLAGFTYEQYF
>.|TRBV30|.|TRBJ1-1
TGTGCCTGGAGTGTATATATGAACACTGAAGCTTTCTTT
CAWSVYMNTEAFF
>few|TRBV2|.|TRBJ1-4
TGTGCCAGCACCGAGACATCCCCCCTTGAAAAACTGTTTTTT
CASTETSPLEKLFF
>few|TRBV7-9|.|TRBJ1-1
TGTGCCAGCAGGTCCGCCGGGTTGGGAGCTGAAGCTTTCTTT
CASRSAGLGAEAFF
>once|TRBV28|.|TRBJ2-2
TGTGCCAGCGGTTGGAGGGGAGTCTACACCGGGGAGCTGTTTTTT
CASGWRGVYTGELFF
>.|TRBV4-3|TRBD1|TRBJ1-2
TGCGCCAGCAGCTCCTGGGACAGGGGAGGTGGCTACACCTTC
CASSSWDRGGGYTF
>.|TRBV11-3|TRBD1|TRBJ2-1
TGTGCCAGCAGCCGCCCTGGACAGGACAATGAGCAGTTCTTC
CASSRPGQDNEQFF
>.|TRBV6-5|.|TRBJ1-1
TGTGCCAGCAGTTCCGTCCGTGGGGGCGCGGGAGCTTTCTTT
CASSSVRGGAGAFF
>.|TRBV4-2|TRBD2|TRBJ2-1
TGTGCCAGCAGCCAAGAAGCGGGTAGCGGGAGAGCAAGAAATGAGCAGTTCTTC
CASSQEAGSGRARNEQFF
>few|TRBV27|TRBD1|TRBJ1-2
TGTGCCAGCAGTCATACAGGGGAGGTGGTTAACTATGGCTACACCTTC
CASSHTGEVVNYGYTF